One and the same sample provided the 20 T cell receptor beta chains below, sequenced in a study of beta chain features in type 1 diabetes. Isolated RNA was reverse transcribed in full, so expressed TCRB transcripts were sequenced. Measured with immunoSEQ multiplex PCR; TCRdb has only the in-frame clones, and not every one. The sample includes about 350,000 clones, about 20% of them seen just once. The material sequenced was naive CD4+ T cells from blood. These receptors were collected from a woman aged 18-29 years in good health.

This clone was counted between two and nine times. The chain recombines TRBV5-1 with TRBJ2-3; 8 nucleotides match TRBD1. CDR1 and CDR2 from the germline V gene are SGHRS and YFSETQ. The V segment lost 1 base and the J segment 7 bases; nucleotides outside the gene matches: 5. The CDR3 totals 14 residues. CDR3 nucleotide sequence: TGCGCCAGCAGCTTGCAGGGGGCGGAATATACGCAGTATTTT. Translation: CASSLQGAEYTQYF. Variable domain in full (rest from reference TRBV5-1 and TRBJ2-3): KAGVTQTPRYLIKTRGQQVTLSCSPISGHRSVSWYQQTPGQGLQFLFEYFSETQRNKGNFPGRFSGRQFSNSRSEMNVSTLELGDSALYLCASSLQGAEYTQYFGPGTRLTVL.

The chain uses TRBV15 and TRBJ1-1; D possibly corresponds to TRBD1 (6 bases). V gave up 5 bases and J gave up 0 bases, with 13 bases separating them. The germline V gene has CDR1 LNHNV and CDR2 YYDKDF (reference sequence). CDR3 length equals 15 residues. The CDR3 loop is CATSLPDRMNTEAFF. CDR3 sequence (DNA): TGTGCCACCAGCCTCCCCGACAGGATGAACACTGAAGCTTTCTTT.

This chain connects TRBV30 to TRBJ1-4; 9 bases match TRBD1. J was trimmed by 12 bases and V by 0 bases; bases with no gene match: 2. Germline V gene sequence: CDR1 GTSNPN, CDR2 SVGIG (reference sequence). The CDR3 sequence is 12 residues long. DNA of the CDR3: TGTGCCTGGAGTGTACGGGACAGGGAACTGTTTTTT. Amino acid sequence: CAWSVRDRELFF.

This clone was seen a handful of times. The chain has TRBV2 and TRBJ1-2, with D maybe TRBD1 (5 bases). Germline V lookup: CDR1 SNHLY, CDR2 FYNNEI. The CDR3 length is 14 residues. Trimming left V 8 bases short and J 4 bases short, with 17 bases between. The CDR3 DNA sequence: TGTGCCAGCGGAGGGGATCAGGGTCCCTATGGCTACACCTTC. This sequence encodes CASGGDQGPYGYTF.

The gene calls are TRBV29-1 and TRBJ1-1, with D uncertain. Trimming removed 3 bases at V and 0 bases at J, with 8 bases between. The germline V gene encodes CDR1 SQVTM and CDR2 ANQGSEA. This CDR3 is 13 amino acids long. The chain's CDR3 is CSVDEAMNTEAFF. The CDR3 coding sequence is TGCAGCGTTGATGAGGCTATGAACACTGAAGCTTTCTTT.

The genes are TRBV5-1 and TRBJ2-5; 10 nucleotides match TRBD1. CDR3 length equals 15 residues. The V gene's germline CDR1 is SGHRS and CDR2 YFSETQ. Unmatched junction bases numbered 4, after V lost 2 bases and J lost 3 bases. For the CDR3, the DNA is TGCGCCAGCAGCTTCCTTGGACAGGGGGAAGAGACCCAGTACTTC. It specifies CASSFLGQGEETQYF.

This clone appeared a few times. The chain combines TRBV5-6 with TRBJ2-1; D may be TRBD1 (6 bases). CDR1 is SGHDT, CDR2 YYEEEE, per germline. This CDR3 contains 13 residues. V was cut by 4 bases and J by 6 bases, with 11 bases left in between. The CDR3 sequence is CASSPGHSNEQFF. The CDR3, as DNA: TGTGCCAGCAGCCCGGGACACTCCAATGAGCAGTTCTTC.

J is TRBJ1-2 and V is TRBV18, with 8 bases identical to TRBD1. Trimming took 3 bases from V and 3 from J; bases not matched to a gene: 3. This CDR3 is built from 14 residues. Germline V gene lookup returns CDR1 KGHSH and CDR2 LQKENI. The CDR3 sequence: CASSPDRADYGYTF. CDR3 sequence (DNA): TGTGCCAGCTCACCGGACAGGGCAGACTATGGCTACACCTTC.

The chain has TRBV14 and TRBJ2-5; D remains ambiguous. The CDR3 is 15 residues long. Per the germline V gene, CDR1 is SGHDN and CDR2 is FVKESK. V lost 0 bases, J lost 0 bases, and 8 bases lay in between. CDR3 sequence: CASSQDPINQETQYF. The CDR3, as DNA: TGTGCCAGCAGCCAAGACCCAATCAACCAAGAGACCCAGTACTTC.

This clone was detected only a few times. The CDR3 DNA follows: TGTGCCAGCAGAACAGGGGGCGGGTACGAGCAGTACTTC. Protein product: CASRTGGGYEQYF. The chain recombines TRBV7-9 with TRBJ2-7, with 9 bases fitting TRBD1. This CDR3 spans 13 amino acids. V trimming: 6 bases; J trimming: 4 bases; junction bases outside the gene matches: 4. Germline lookup yields CDR1 SEHNR and CDR2 FQNEAQ (reference sequence).

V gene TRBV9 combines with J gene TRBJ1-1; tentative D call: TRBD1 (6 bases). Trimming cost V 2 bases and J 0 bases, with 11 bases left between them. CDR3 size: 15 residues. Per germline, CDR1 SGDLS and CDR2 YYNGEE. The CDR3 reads CASSVSQGLNTEAFF. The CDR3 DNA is TGTGCCAGCAGCGTGTCACAGGGTTTGAACACTGAAGCTTTCTTT.

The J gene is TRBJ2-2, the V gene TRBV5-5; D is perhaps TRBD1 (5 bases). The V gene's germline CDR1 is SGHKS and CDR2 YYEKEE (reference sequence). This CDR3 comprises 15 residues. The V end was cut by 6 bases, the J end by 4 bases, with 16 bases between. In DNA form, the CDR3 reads TGTGCCAGCACGCAAGGGGCTATCAGCACCGGGGAGCTGTTTTTT. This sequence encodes CASTQGAISTGELFF.

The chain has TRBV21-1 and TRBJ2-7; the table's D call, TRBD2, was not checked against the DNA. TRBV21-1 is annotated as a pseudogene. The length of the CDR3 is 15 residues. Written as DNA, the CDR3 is TGTGCCAGCAGCAAAATGAAGCGGGAGCCCTACGAGCAGTACTTC. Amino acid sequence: CASSKMKREPYEQYF.

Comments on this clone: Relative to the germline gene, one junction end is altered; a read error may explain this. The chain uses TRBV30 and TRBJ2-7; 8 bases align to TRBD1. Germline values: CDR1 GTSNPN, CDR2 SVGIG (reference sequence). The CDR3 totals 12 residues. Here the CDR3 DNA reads TGTGCCTGGAGTGTAACAGGTGGACAGGGACACTTC. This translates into CAWSVTGGQGHF.

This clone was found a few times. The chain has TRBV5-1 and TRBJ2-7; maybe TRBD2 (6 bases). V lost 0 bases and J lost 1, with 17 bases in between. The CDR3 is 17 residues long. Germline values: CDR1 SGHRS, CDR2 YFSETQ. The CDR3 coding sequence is TGCGCCAGCAGCTTGGCACCAACGGGACTGGAATCCTACGAGCAGTACTTC. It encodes CASSLAPTGLESYEQYF.

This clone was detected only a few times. As DNA, the CDR3 is TGTGCCAGCTCACCGAGTGAGGATCAGCCCCAGCATTTT. It codes for CASSPSEDQPQHF. J is TRBJ1-5 and V is TRBV18, with D unclear. CDR1 is KGHSH, CDR2 LQKENI, per germline. The CDR3 runs to 13 residues. V lost 3 bases to trimming and J lost 5 bases, with 8 bases between them.

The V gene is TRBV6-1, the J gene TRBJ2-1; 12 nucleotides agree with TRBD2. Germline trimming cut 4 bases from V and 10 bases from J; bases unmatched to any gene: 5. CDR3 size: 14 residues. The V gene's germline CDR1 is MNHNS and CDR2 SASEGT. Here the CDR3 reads CASSVLAGGGEQFF. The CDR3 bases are TGTGCCAGCAGTGTACTAGCGGGAGGTGGAGAGCAGTTCTTC.

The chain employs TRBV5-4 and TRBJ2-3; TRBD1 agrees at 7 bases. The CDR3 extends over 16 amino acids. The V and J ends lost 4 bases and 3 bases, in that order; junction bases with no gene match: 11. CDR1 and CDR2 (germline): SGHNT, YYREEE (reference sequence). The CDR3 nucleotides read TGTGCCAGCAGCCAAAACGCCGGGACAGAGACAGATACGCAGTATTTT. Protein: CASSQNAGTETDTQYF.

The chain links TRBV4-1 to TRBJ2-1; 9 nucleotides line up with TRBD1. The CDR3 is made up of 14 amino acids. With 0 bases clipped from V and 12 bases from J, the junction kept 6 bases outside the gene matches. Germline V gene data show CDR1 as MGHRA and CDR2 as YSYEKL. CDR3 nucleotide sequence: TGCGCCAGCAGCCAAGAGGACAGGGGAATAAGGCAGTTCTTC. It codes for CASSQEDRGIRQFF.

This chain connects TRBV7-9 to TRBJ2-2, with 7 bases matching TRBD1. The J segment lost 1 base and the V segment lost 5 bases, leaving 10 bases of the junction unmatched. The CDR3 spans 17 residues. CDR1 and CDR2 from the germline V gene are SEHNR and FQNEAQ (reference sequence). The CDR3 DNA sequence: TGTGCCAGCAGCAGACGAAGGGGGCGACGGAACACCGGGGAGCTGTTTTTT. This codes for CASSRRRGRRNTGELFF. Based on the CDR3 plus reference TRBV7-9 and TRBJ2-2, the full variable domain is DTGVSQNPRHKITKRGQNVTFRCDPISEHNRLYWYRQTLGQGPEFLTYFQNEAQLEKSRLLSDRFSAERPKGSFSTLEIQRTEQGDSAMYLCASSRRRGRRNTGELFFGEGSRLTVL.